The 3 T cell receptor beta chains listed next were all sequenced from one sample in a study of vaccination and CD4 T cells after COVID-19. The Oncomine TCR Beta short-read assay was what sequenced the DNA obtained from cultured CD4+ T cells. TCRdb itself ran the PCR reads through MiXCR, one entry per CDR3 protein. The sample consists of about 14,000 distinct CDR3 sequences, about 55% of them appearing once. Treatment denoted: approximately nine-day PBMC culture with coronavirus spike peptide pools or control peptides (ViraFEST assay). The antigens of these receptors remain unknown. This specimen was CD4+ T cells from blood, cultured in vitro, taken before SARS-CoV-2 vaccination. All receptors come from a human donor who had recovered from COVID-19.

The chain employs TRBV11-2 and TRBJ2-1, with D hard to call. The CDR3 sequence is 14 residues long. Germline V lookup: CDR1 SGHAT, CDR2 FQNNGV. The V and J ends lost 1 base and 5 bases respectively, with 9 bases between them. Here the CDR3 DNA reads TGTGCCAGCAGCTTAGTAACGCAAAACAATGAGCAGTTCTTC. This codes for CASSLVTQNNEQFF.

The CDR3 spells CASSRATGGRTEAFF. The CDR3 nucleotides read TGTGCCAGCAGCCGAGCCACAGGGGGCAGGACTGAAGCTTTCTTT. V gene TRBV5-4 combines with J gene TRBJ1-1; 9 nucleotides align to TRBD1. Germline CDR1 SGHNT, CDR2 YYREEE (reference sequence). The CDR3 extends over 15 amino acids. Unmatched junction bases numbered 9, after V lost 4 bases and J lost 5 bases.

The chain links TRBV20-1 to TRBJ1-2, with 8 positions matching TRBD1. Germline lookup yields CDR1 DFQATT and CDR2 SNEGSKA (reference sequence). Trimming took 6 bases from V and 0 from J; bases not matched to a gene: 9. The CDR3 consists of 15 residues. The DNA of the CDR3 is TGCAGTGCCGGGGACAGGCCCTATTCTAACTATGGCTACACCTTC. It encodes CSAGDRPYSNYGYTF.